One and the same sample provided the 18 T cell receptor beta chains below, sequenced in a study of shared clonotypes between healthy human individuals. The assay was immunoSEQ multiplex PCR, and TCRdb's table has in-frame clones only and misses some. The sample consists of 2 million to 2.5 million clones, 85% to 95% of them appearing once. Sequenced input: naive CD4+ T cells from PBMCs. The subset: CD45RA+ positively selected. The receptors were gathered from a man aged 18 to 30 in good health. Some clones in this sample may be carry-over from other donors' samples.

V usage is TRBV28 and J usage is TRBJ1-2; D unclear. CDR3 length: 14 amino acids. Per germline, CDR1 MDHEN and CDR2 SYDVKM. The V end lost 5 bases, the J end lost 8 bases, and 18 bases lay between the germline ends. CDR3 nucleotide sequence: TGTGCCAGCAGTCCCCGCCCGGGGTTGATAGGCTACACCTTC. Its translation is CASSPRPGLIGYTF.

This clone is a singleton in its sample. J is TRBJ1-2 and V is TRBV9; D unresolved. V was pared by 3 bases and J by 3 bases, with 3 bases between. This CDR3 is 11 amino acids long. Per germline, CDR1 SGDLS and CDR2 YYNGEE. CDR3 sequence (DNA): TGTGCCAGCAGCGCCCACTATGGCTACACCTTC. Encoded protein: CASSAHYGYTF.

The chain uses TRBV5-1 and TRBJ2-3; 8 positions match TRBD2. The CDR3 length is 17 residues. With V trimmed by 4 bases and J by 2 bases, 12 bases remained unmatched. The germline V gene encodes CDR1 SGHRS and CDR2 YFSETQ. In DNA, the CDR3 is TGCGCCAGCAGCACGACTAGCGACGGAGGGGCCACAGATACGCAGTATTTT. Amino acid sequence: CASSTTSDGGATDTQYF.

This chain uses TRBV6-1 with TRBJ2-1; TRBD1 agrees at 8 bases. The trim removed 1 base at V and 15 bases at J, leaving 2 bases unmatched. Germline lookup yields CDR1 MNHNS and CDR2 SASEGT. The CDR3 runs to 11 residues. The CDR3 here is CASSEGTGPFF. In DNA form, the CDR3 reads TGTGCCAGCAGTGAAGGGACAGGGCCGTTCTTC.

This chain links TRBV2 with TRBJ2-3, with D uncertain. CDR3 length equals 12 residues. CDR1 and CDR2 from the germline V gene are SNHLY and FYNNEI. Trimming removed 5 bases from V and 4 bases from J, with 7 bases in between. The CDR3 loop is CASSLNPDTQYF. In DNA form, the CDR3 reads TGTGCCAGCAGTTTAAATCCAGATACGCAGTATTTT.

Of note for this clone: Within the sample, other DNA sequences also encode this same CDR3. The V call is TRBV5-4, the J call TRBJ2-5; D remains unclear. Per the germline V gene, CDR1 is SGHNT and CDR2 is YYREEE (reference sequence). The V gene lost 4 bases and the J gene lost 5 bases, with 6 bases spanning the gap. The CDR3 totals 11 residues. CDR3 residues: CASSPGETQYF. DNA of the CDR3: TGTGCCAGCAGCCCCGGGGAGACCCAGTACTTC.

The CDR3 here is CASSLGTGSKETQYF. In DNA form, the CDR3 reads TGTGCCAGCAGCCTCGGGACAGGGTCGAAAGAGACCCAGTACTTC. The rearrangement links TRBV7-3 to TRBJ2-5, with TRBD1 identical over 9 bases. The ends lost 5 bases at V and 3 bases at J; junction bases unmatched: 7. The germline V gene encodes CDR1 SGHTA and CDR2 FQGTGA. CDR3 length: 15 amino acids.

This chain uses TRBV7-3 with TRBJ2-7; D is uncertain. CDR3 size: 14 residues. Germline CDR1 is SGHTA and CDR2 is FQGTGA. Trimming left V 6 bases short and J 2 bases short, with 14 bases between. The CDR3 is CASRSPQGPYEQYF. CDR3 DNA sequence: TGTGCCAGCAGGTCCCCCCAAGGGCCCTACGAGCAGTACTTC.

Of note for this clone: Other nucleotide sequences from this sample produce the same CDR3. The rearrangement joins TRBV2 to TRBJ2-4; the D gene is possibly TRBD2 (5 bases). V lost 8 bases, J lost 0 bases, and 11 bases lay in between. There are 14 residues in the CDR3. CDR1 and CDR2 (germline): SNHLY, FYNNEI. CDR3: CASSSGLAKNIQYF. CDR3 bases: TGTGCCAGCTCCAGCGGACTAGCCAAAAACATTCAGTACTTC.

This clone was observed once. The chain has TRBV5-4 and TRBJ2-6; D remains ambiguous. CDR1 is SGHNT and CDR2 is YYREEE in the germline V gene (reference sequence). V was trimmed by 5 bases and J by 0 bases, leaving 12 bases between them. The CDR3 covers 16 residues. CDR3 amino acids: CASRRDWASGANVLTF. The CDR3 bases are TGTGCCAGCAGACGCGACTGGGCCTCTGGGGCCAACGTCCTGACTTTC.

The genes are TRBV7-9 and TRBJ2-5; D is ambiguous. Germline-derived CDR1 and CDR2 are SEHNR and FQNEAQ (reference sequence). CDR3 size: 14 residues. V was trimmed by 1 base and J by 4 bases, leaving 10 bases between them. This CDR3 reads CASSLEVQRETQYF. CDR3 coding DNA: TGTGCCAGCAGCTTAGAGGTCCAGCGAGAGACCCAGTACTTC. The variable domain in full, completed from reference TRBV7-9 and TRBJ2-5, reads DTGVSQNPRHKITKRGQNVTFRCDPISEHNRLYWYRQTLGQGPEFLTYFQNEAQLEKSRLLSDRFSAERPKGSFSTLEIQRTEQGDSAMYLCASSLEVQRETQYFGPGTRLLVL.

The V gene is TRBV7-6, the J gene TRBJ2-7, with 9 bases fitting TRBD1. Germline-derived CDR1 and CDR2 are SGHVS and FNYEAQ. The CDR3 covers 14 residues. The trim removed 5 bases at V and 6 bases at J, leaving 8 bases unmatched. The CDR3 DNA is TGTGCCAGCAGCCAGACCGGGACAGGGCTCGAGCAGTACTTC. It is translated as CASSQTGTGLEQYF.

The CDR3 sequence is CASSEQGIAYEQYF. CDR3 in DNA: TGTGCCAGCAGTGAACAGGGGATAGCCTACGAGCAGTACTTC. The V and J genes are TRBV2 and TRBJ2-7; D perhaps matches TRBD1 (6 bases). V shed 2 bases and J shed 2 bases, with 10 bases lying between them. Looked up from germline, CDR1 is SNHLY and CDR2 is FYNNEI. The length of the CDR3 is 14 residues.

The gene calls are TRBV21-1 and TRBJ2-7; TRBD2, the D gene given by the table, was not confirmed from the DNA. TRBV21-1 has pseudogene status. The CDR3 runs to 16 residues. CDR3 residues: CASSKGSRRVTYEQYF. The CDR3 coding sequence is TGTGCCAGCAGCAAAGGCAGCCGGCGGGTGACCTACGAGCAGTACTTC.

The rearrangement uses TRBV7-3 and TRBJ2-3; TRBD2 might be the D (6 bases). The CDR3 extends over 17 amino acids. CDR1 and CDR2 from the germline V gene are SGHTA and FQGTGA. Trimming cost V 2 bases and J 0 bases, with 15 bases left between them. In DNA form, the CDR3 reads TGTGCCAGCAGCTTACTTTCAGCGGGCGCCAGCACAGATACGCAGTATTTT. Encoded protein: CASSLLSAGASTDTQYF. The complete variable domain, with remaining parts taken from reference TRBV7-3 and TRBJ2-3, reads GAGVSQTPSNKVTEKGKYVELRCDPISGHTALYWYRQSLGQGPEFLIYFQGTGAADDSGLPNDRFFAVRPEGSVSTLKIQRTERGDSAVYLCASSLLSAGASTDTQYFGPGTRLTVL.

The chain recombines TRBV2 with TRBJ1-2, with D unresolved. CDR1 SNHLY and CDR2 FYNNEI come from the germline V gene. The CDR3 is made up of 13 amino acids. V gave up 3 bases and J gave up 7 bases, with 12 bases separating them. In nucleotides, the CDR3 is TGTGCCAGCAGTGAGTTTTCGGTGTTTGGCTACACCTTC. This translates into CASSEFSVFGYTF. Using reference TRBV2 and TRBJ1-2 for the parts outside the CDR3, the full variable domain is EPEVTQTPSHQVTQMGQEVILRCVPISNHLYFYWYRQILGQKVEFLVSFYNNEISEKSEIFDDQFSVERPDGSNFTLKIRSTKLEDSAMYFCASSEFSVFGYTFGSGTRLTVV.

This chain connects TRBV9 to TRBJ1-4; no clear D. There are 17 residues in the CDR3. Trimming pared 0 bases from V and 5 bases from J, leaving 17 bases between. Germline V gives CDR1 SGDLS, CDR2 YYNGEE. Here the CDR3 reads CASSVGAGRRANEKLFF. CDR3 coding DNA: TGTGCCAGCAGCGTAGGGGCCGGCCGGCGAGCGAATGAAAAACTGTTTTTT.

V gene TRBV20-1 combines with J gene TRBJ2-7; D is possibly TRBD2 (6 bases). The V and J ends lost 6 bases and 6 bases respectively, with 12 bases between them. This CDR3 spans 11 amino acids. Germline assignment: CDR1 DFQATT and CDR2 SNEGSKA (reference sequence). CDR3 sequence: CSAGTSPEQYF. The DNA for the CDR3 is TGCAGTGCGGGGACTTCTCCCGAGCAGTACTTC.